Each of the 15 T cell receptor beta chains below was sequenced from the same sample in a study of early T cells in non-severe SARS-CoV-2 infection. TCRdb fed the 5' RACE reads into MiXCR, producing one record per CDR3 protein. The sample carries roughly 70,000 distinct CDR3 sequences, about 12% recorded once. Sequenced input: whole blood. These receptors originate from an adult who was a healthcare worker with PCR-confirmed SARS-CoV-2 infection or an uninfected control (not recorded which).

The V gene is TRBV29-1, the J gene TRBJ2-7; TRBD1 is a possible D gene (7 bases). There are 14 residues in the CDR3. Trimming pared 2 bases from V and 6 bases from J, leaving 17 bases between. Germline V gene lookup returns CDR1 SQVTM and CDR2 ANQGSEA. The CDR3 nucleotides are TGCAGCGTTGAAATGGCAGGGGGGCGAAGCGAGCAGTACTTC. Its translation is CSVEMAGGRSEQYF.

This clonotype has more than one count but fewer than ten. The V gene is TRBV20-1, the J gene TRBJ1-5, with no clear D. The V gene lost 3 bases and the J gene lost 4 bases, with 13 bases spanning the gap. Germline CDR1 DFQATT, CDR2 SNEGSKA (reference sequence). The CDR3 runs to 14 residues. The CDR3 sequence: CSASWAAGNQPQHF. DNA for the CDR3: TGCAGTGCTAGTTGGGCGGCAGGTAATCAGCCCCAGCATTTT.

This clonotype turned up a few times. The chain uses TRBV24-1 and TRBJ1-1; TRBD1 aligns across 9 bases. The CDR3 covers 17 residues. J gave up 0 bases and V 2 bases, and 6 bases lay outside the gene matches. Germline CDR1 and CDR2: KGHDR and SFDVKD. CDR3 coding DNA: TGTGCCACCAGTGATTGGGACAGGGCCCAACTGAACACTGAAGCTTTCTTT. Encoded protein: CATSDWDRAQLNTEAFF.

The chain employs TRBV12-3 or TRBV12-4 and TRBJ2-1; 8 bases map to TRBD1. The CDR3 runs to 15 residues. V was clipped by 4 bases and J by 2 bases; unmatched bases: 4. The CDR3 nucleotides are TGTGCCAGCAGTTCGACAGGGGTGGCCTACAATGAGCAGTTCTTC. It translates to CASSSTGVAYNEQFF.

Of note for this clonotype: Possible read error: a much larger clone is one base away. The J gene is TRBJ1-2, the V gene TRBV28, with TRBD1 matching over 9 bases. The V segment lost 11 bases and the J segment 6 bases; nucleotides outside the gene matches: 16. CDR1 and CDR2 from the germline V gene are MDHEN and SYDVKM. The CDR3 is 15 amino acids. This chain's CDR3 is CACTALTGGLDGYTF. Written as DNA, the CDR3 is TGTGCCTGCACCGCTTTGACAGGGGGTTTAGATGGCTACACCTTC.

This chain links TRBV2 with TRBJ2-5; 9 nucleotides align to TRBD1. The CDR3 runs to 13 residues. Looked up from germline, CDR1 is SNHLY and CDR2 is FYNNEI. V lost 9 bases, J lost 2 bases, and 4 bases stayed unmatched. CDR3 residues: CARKQGAQETQYF. The CDR3 coding sequence is TGTGCCAGGAAACAGGGGGCACAAGAGACCCAGTACTTC.

Many counts were recorded for this clonotype. The chain carries TRBV7-3 and TRBJ1-5; D unclear. This CDR3 region has 18 residues. Trimming pared 0 bases from V and 0 bases from J, leaving 15 bases between. Germline V gene sequence: CDR1 SGHTA, CDR2 FQGTGA. CDR3 protein: CASSLTGGGKNSNQPQHF. CDR3 in DNA: TGTGCCAGCAGCTTAACGGGAGGAGGAAAAAATAGCAATCAGCCCCAGCATTTT. The entire variable domain, with the rest obtained from reference TRBV7-3 and TRBJ1-5, is as follows: GAGVSQTPSNKVTEKGKYVELRCDPISGHTALYWYRQSLGQGPEFLIYFQGTGAADDSGLPNDRFFAVRPEGSVSTLKIQRTERGDSAVYLCASSLTGGGKNSNQPQHFGDGTRLSIL.

This clonotype occurred a few times. This rearrangement joins TRBV29-1 to TRBJ2-1, with D possibly being TRBD2 (6 bases). This CDR3 is 13 amino acids long. In germline, CDR1 is SQVTM, CDR2 ANQGSEA. V gave up 7 bases and J gave up 4 bases, with 14 bases separating them. The CDR3 here is CSGIRLGYNEQFF. Written as DNA, the CDR3 is TGCAGCGGGATTAGACTAGGATACAATGAGCAGTTCTTC.

The J gene is TRBJ2-7, the V gene TRBV29-1; TRBD2 aligns across 11 bases. Germline CDR1 SQVTM, CDR2 ANQGSEA. Losses at the gene ends were 3 bases for V and 6 bases for J; bases not matched to a gene: 4. This CDR3 region has 13 residues. In DNA form, the CDR3 reads TGCAGCGTTGACATAGCGGGAGGGCGCGAGCAGTACTTC. Its protein is CSVDIAGGREQYF.

V usage is TRBV4-3 and J usage is TRBJ2-1; TRBD1 agrees at 9 bases. This CDR3 comprises 15 residues. J gave up 5 bases and V 6 bases, and 8 bases lay outside the gene matches. Germline V CDR1 and CDR2: LGHNA, YSLEER. The CDR3 sequence is CASSPGTGLNNEQFF. In nucleotides, the CDR3 is TGCGCCAGCAGTCCCGGGACAGGGCTAAACAATGAGCAGTTCTTC.

The chain is built from TRBV21-1 and TRBJ1-2; the tabulated D call, TRBD1, remains unverified against the DNA. TRBV21-1 is a known pseudogene. This CDR3 has 17 amino acids. The CDR3 loop reads CASSRLEGRGINYGYTF. CDR3 bases: TGTGCCAGCAGCCGTTTGGAGGGGCGGGGGATTAACTATGGCTACACCTTC.

In this sample, this clonotype is medium-sized. V usage is TRBV6-5 and J usage is TRBJ1-1, with D unclear. The CDR3 is 13 amino acids. Germline lookup yields CDR1 MNHEY and CDR2 SVGAGI. V lost 3 bases to trimming and J lost 0 bases, with 5 bases between them. This CDR3 is CASSYAVNTEAFF. Here the CDR3 DNA reads TGTGCCAGCAGTTATGCGGTGAACACTGAAGCTTTCTTT.

The J gene is TRBJ2-5, the V gene TRBV28, with 7 bases that match TRBD2. CDR3 length equals 12 residues. Germline values: CDR1 MDHEN, CDR2 SYDVKM. The J segment lost 8 bases and the V segment lost 7 bases, leaving 7 bases of the junction unmatched. Written as DNA, the CDR3 is TGTGCCAGCACCGGGCGGGAGAACACCCAGTACTTC. Its translation is CASTGRENTQYF.

This clonotype has at least ten counts. The chain has TRBV28 and TRBJ2-7; D possibly corresponds to TRBD2 (5 bases). V lost 6 bases and J lost 7, with 7 bases in between. The CDR3 runs 10 residues. Germline V gives CDR1 MDHEN, CDR2 SYDVKM. The CDR3 protein is CASRRGEQYF. The DNA of the CDR3 is TGTGCCAGCAGGCGAGGGGAGCAGTACTTC.

The rearrangement joins TRBV29-1 to TRBJ2-1; D remains ambiguous. This CDR3 has 13 residues. V lost 2 bases and J lost 4, with 9 bases in between. Looked up from germline, CDR1 is SQVTM and CDR2 is ANQGSEA. The DNA for the CDR3 is TGCAGCGTTGAAACTACAGTATACAATGAGCAGTTCTTC. Translated: CSVETTVYNEQFF.